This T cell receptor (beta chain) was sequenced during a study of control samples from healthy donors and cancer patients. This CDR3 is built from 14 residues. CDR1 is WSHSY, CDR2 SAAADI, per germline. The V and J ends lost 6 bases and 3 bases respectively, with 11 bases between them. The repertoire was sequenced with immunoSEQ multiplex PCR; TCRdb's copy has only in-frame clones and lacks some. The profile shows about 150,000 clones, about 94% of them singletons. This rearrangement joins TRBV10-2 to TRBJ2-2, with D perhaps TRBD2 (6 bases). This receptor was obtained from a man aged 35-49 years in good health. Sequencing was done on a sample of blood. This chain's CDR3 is CASSRGWDTGELFF. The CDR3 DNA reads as TGCGCCAGCAGCCGGGGGTGGGACACCGGGGAGCTGTTTTTT.